Sequencing of this T cell receptor beta chain was carried out in a study of cytomegalovirus exposure and HLA in healthy donors. Primers for the PCR totalled 60 Vbeta and 13 Jbeta. Sequencing was performed with immunoSEQ multiplex PCR; in TCRdb, only in-frame clones are kept and a portion is missing. Among 150,000 or so clones listed, around two thirds were seen once. The CDR3 extends over 17 amino acids. Germline loops: CDR1 SGHRS, CDR2 YFSETQ. V shed 4 bases and J 2 bases; nucleotides not matched to a gene: 9. Points on this clone: Its target is unknown.

Study outcomes and limitations: A missense variant in DCLRE1C was later tied to TCR beta V- and J-gene trimming. As a later analysis revealed, the rate of TCR association differed by HLA locus, with DRB1 most and HLA-C fewest. The sole available immune exposure information was CMV serostatus.

The chain has TRBV5-1 and TRBJ2-2, with 9 bases fitting TRBD2. The receptor was derived from a man younger than 45 in good health and CMV-seropositive. The sample consisted of PBMCs. The CDR3 sequence: CASSAGTSSDNTGELFF. In nucleotides, the CDR3 is TGCGCCAGCAGCGCTGGGACTAGCTCCGATAACACCGGGGAGCTGTTTTTT.